A single sample gave rise to the 18 T cell receptor beta chains below, sequenced in a study of T cell responses to AZD1222 COVID-19 vaccine. TCRdb's copy holds only in-frame clones and misses some; the assay was immunoSEQ multiplex PCR. The profile covers about 54,000 clones, with around 89% appearing a single time and roughly 15% taken by the ten largest. The material was peripheral blood, obtained 28 days after the second AZD1222 dose. These receptors were collected from an adult who received the AZD1222 COVID-19 vaccine.

This chain connects TRBV27 to TRBJ2-3; 8 nucleotides line up with TRBD1. With 2 bases clipped from V and 6 bases from J, the junction kept 19 bases outside the gene matches. Germline CDR1 is MNHEY and CDR2 is SMNVEV (reference sequence). The CDR3 spans 19 residues. CDR3 loop: CASSLEQPTGVISRDTQYF. Here the CDR3 DNA reads TGTGCCAGCAGTTTAGAGCAGCCGACAGGGGTGATCAGTCGGGATACGCAGTATTTT.

V usage is TRBV18 and J usage is TRBJ1-2; weak D call: TRBD1 (6 bases). Between the trimmed V and J ends, which lost 3 bases and 4 bases, there was a span of 18 bases. Germline V gene data show CDR1 as KGHSH and CDR2 as LQKENI. The CDR3 is made up of 16 amino acids. The CDR3 loop reads CASSPSVGQGPYGYTF. For the CDR3, the DNA is TGTGCCAGCTCACCCTCGGTGGGGCAGGGGCCCTATGGCTACACCTTC.

The chain combines TRBV10-2 with TRBJ2-2; D gene uncertain. The ends were cut back, 7 bases at V and 7 bases at J, with 7 bases in the middle. There are 11 residues in the CDR3. Germline V lookup: CDR1 WSHSY, CDR2 SAAADI. CDR3 amino acids: CASTIGGELFF. DNA of the CDR3: TGCGCCAGCACGATTGGCGGGGAGCTGTTTTTT.

This rearrangement joins TRBV4-2 to TRBJ2-1; 8 bases agree with TRBD2. The trim removed 0 bases at V and 9 bases at J, leaving 4 bases unmatched. The CDR3 spans 14 residues. In germline, CDR1 is LGHNA, CDR2 YNFKEQ. The CDR3 DNA is TGTGCCAGCAGCCAAGATTGGCGGGAGGCTGAGCAGTTCTTC. Protein sequence: CASSQDWREAEQFF.

The chain has TRBV27 and TRBJ1-4; TRBD1 is a possible D gene (5 bases). The germline V and J ends were trimmed by 7 bases and 7 bases, with 16 bases remaining between them. Germline V gene lookup returns CDR1 MNHEY and CDR2 SMNVEV (reference sequence). There are 14 residues in the CDR3. CDR3: CASTKRGWGEKLFF. The CDR3 DNA follows: TGTGCCAGCACCAAGCGGGGGTGGGGTGAAAAACTGTTTTTT.

The chain's CDR3 is CASSSAVAGTDTQYF. The DNA of the CDR3 is TGTGCCAGCAGCTCGGCAGTAGCGGGGACAGATACGCAGTATTTT. This chain links TRBV5-4 with TRBJ2-3; TRBD2 matches 8 bases. Germline V gene sequence: CDR1 SGHNT, CDR2 YYREEE (reference sequence). The CDR3 spans 15 residues. V trimming: 3 bases; J trimming: 3 bases; junction bases outside the gene matches: 6.

V usage is TRBV5-4 and J usage is TRBJ1-4; D not resolved. V gave up 4 bases and J gave up 0 bases, with 10 bases separating them. Germline CDR1 reads SGHNT; CDR2 reads YYREEE (reference sequence). The CDR3 runs to 15 residues. CDR3: CASSLDAATNEKLFF. The CDR3 bases are TGTGCCAGCAGCCTGGACGCGGCAACTAATGAAAAACTGTTTTTT.

The CDR3 DNA reads TGTGCCTGGAGTAAAGGACTAGCGGGAGGTCTGACCTACGAGCAGTACTTC. It specifies CAWSKGLAGGLTYEQYF. The rearrangement links TRBV30 to TRBJ2-7; 14 bases map to TRBD2. After removal of 2 bases from V and 2 bases from J, the junction contained 8 bases not matched to a gene. The germline V gene encodes CDR1 GTSNPN and CDR2 SVGIG (reference sequence). This CDR3 is built from 17 residues.

The CDR3 DNA follows: TGTGCCAGCAGTTCCCTCTTAGGTGGGACTAGCGGTATCTACGAGCAGTACTTC. Translated, it gives CASSSLLGGTSGIYEQYF. The rearrangement joins TRBV6-2 or TRBV6-3 to TRBJ2-7, with TRBD2 matching over 11 bases. This CDR3 has 18 residues. CDR1 MNHEY and CDR2 SVGEGT come from the germline V gene. V was pared by 4 bases and J by 3 bases, with 14 bases of the junction left unmatched.

The table lists this clone with a count of one. The V call is TRBV7-2, the J call TRBJ2-7; 7 bases match TRBD2. CDR3 size: 14 residues. Germline values: CDR1 SGHTA, CDR2 FQGNSA. V trimming: 3 bases; J trimming: 2 bases; junction bases outside the gene matches: 4. The CDR3 coding sequence is TGTGCCAGCAGCTTTAAAGCGGGACCCTACGAGCAGTACTTC. It is translated as CASSFKAGPYEQYF.

This chain links TRBV29-1 with TRBJ2-7; D is unclear. V was pared by 4 bases and J by 3 bases, with 10 bases between. From germline, CDR1 is SQVTM and CDR2 ANQGSEA. The CDR3 sequence is 12 residues long. CDR3 coding DNA: TGCAGCGTTGTTGCGGAGAACTACGAGCAGTACTTC. It yields the protein CSVVAENYEQYF.

The rearrangement uses TRBV7-4 and TRBJ1-5; weak D call: TRBD1 (5 bases). The CDR3 runs to 15 residues. V was shortened by 5 bases and J by 6 bases, with 17 bases between the two germline ends. Germline lookup yields CDR1 SGHVT and CDR2 SQSDAQ. Here the CDR3 DNA reads TGTGCCAGCAGCCCCGCCCCCGGGGCAGGTCAGCCCCAGCATTTT. Amino acids: CASSPAPGAGQPQHF.

The chain couples TRBV7-9 to TRBJ2-5; 12 nucleotides agree with TRBD2. There are 18 residues in the CDR3. The J segment lost 0 bases and the V segment lost 2 bases, leaving 7 bases of the junction unmatched. Germline values: CDR1 SEHNR, CDR2 FQNEAQ (reference sequence). The CDR3 DNA sequence: TGTGCCAGCAGCTTAATTACTAGCGGGGGGATTTACCAAGAGACCCAGTACTTC. Its protein product is CASSLITSGGIYQETQYF.

The chain uses TRBV7-2 and TRBJ2-5; D unclear. Germline V gene sequence: CDR1 SGHTA, CDR2 FQGNSA. V lost 3 bases and J lost 1, with 3 bases in between. There are 12 residues in the CDR3. As DNA, the CDR3 is TGTGCCAGCAGCTTCGCCCAAGAGACCCAGTACTTC. It specifies CASSFAQETQYF.

V is TRBV5-1 and J is TRBJ2-1; D is uncertain. The germline V gene encodes CDR1 SGHRS and CDR2 YFSETQ. The CDR3 is 17 amino acids. The germline V and J ends were trimmed by 3 bases and 5 bases, with 21 bases remaining between them. CDR3 loop: CASSYPTDAQTDNEQFF. The CDR3 DNA is TGCGCCAGCAGCTATCCTACGGACGCACAAACGGACAATGAGCAGTTCTTC.

The J gene is TRBJ2-1, the V gene TRBV5-1; D may be TRBD2 (5 bases). From germline, CDR1 is SGHRS and CDR2 YFSETQ. V lost 4 bases and J 6 bases, leaving 11 bases between the germline ends. The CDR3 covers 13 residues. DNA of the CDR3: TGCGCCAGCAGCACGGACTTATCCAATGAGCAGTTCTTC. Encoded protein: CASSTDLSNEQFF.

The chain links TRBV4-1 to TRBJ1-4; 8 bases are a match to TRBD1. Germline V gene sequence: CDR1 MGHRA, CDR2 YSYEKL. CDR3 length equals 13 residues. Trimming removed 4 bases from V and 6 bases from J; junction bases left unmatched: 1. Written as DNA, the CDR3 is TGCGCCAGCAGCCCGGACAGGGATGAAAAACTGTTTTTT. It specifies CASSPDRDEKLFF.

The rearrangement joins TRBV11-3 to TRBJ2-1; D is uncertain. The CDR3 runs to 12 residues. V was shortened by 5 bases and J by 3 bases, with 5 bases between the two germline ends. Germline V gene data show CDR1 as SGHNT and CDR2 as YENEEA. CDR3 in amino acids: CASSHGYNEQFF. The CDR3 DNA follows: TGTGCCAGCAGCCACGGCTACAATGAGCAGTTCTTC.